This T cell receptor (beta chain) was recorded in a study of human T cells and chemical hapten exposure. Study context: Reading of the patch tests, which applied 0.01% DPC to the upper back, occurred at 6 days.

One entry per CDR3 protein, called by TCRdb with MiXCR from the RACE reads. The sample contains 80,000 or so distinct CDR3 sequences, approximately 11% of which appear only once. This CDR3 has 13 residues. Germline loops: CDR1 SGDLS, CDR2 YYNGEE. Trimming removed 3 bases from V and 3 bases from J, with 9 bases in between. Noted time point: patch test 1, 2 weeks after DPC sensitization. Treatment here: therapeutic diphenylcyclopropenone sensitization with weekly scalp DPC. The chain employs TRBV9 and TRBJ1-1, with a possible D match to TRBD1 (5 bases). The source of this sequence is a woman between 50 and 59 years old with alopecia areata. Some clones in this sample may be carry-over from other donors' samples. The starting material was whole blood, obtained in connection with sensitization to the hapten diphenylcyclopropenone (DPC). The CDR3 nucleotides read TGTGCCAGCAGCGCAGAGGGGTACACTGAAGCTTTCTTT. Encoded protein: CASSAEGYTEAFF.